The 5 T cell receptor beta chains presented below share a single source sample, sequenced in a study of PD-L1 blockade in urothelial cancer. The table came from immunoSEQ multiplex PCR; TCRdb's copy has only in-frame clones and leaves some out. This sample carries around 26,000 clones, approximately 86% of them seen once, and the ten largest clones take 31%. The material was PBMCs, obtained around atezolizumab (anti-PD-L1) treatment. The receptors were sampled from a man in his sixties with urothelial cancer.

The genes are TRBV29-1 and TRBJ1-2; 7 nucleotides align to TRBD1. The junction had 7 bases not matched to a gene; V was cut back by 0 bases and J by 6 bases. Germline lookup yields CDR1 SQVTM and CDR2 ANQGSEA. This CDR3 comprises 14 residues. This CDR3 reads CSVEESGQANGYTF. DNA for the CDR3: TGCAGCGTTGAAGAGTCCGGACAGGCAAATGGCTACACCTTC.

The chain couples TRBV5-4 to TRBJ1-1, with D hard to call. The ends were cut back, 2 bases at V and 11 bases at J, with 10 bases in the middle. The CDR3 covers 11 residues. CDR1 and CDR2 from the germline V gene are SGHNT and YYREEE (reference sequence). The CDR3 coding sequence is TGTGCCAGCAGCTTCCGGGATCGGGCTTTCTTT. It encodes CASSFRDRAFF.

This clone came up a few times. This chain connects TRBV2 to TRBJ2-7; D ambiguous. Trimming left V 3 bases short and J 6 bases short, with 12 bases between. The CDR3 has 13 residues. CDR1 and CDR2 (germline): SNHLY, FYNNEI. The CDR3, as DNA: TGTGCCAGCAGTGATTGGCTAGAAAGCGAGCAGTACTTC. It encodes CASSDWLESEQYF. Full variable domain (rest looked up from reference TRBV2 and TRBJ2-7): EPEVTQTPSHQVTQMGQEVILRCVPISNHLYFYWYRQILGQKVEFLVSFYNNEISEKSEIFDDQFSVERPDGSNFTLKIRSTKLEDSAMYFCASSDWLESEQYFGPGTRLTVT.

In DNA form, the CDR3 reads TGTGCCAGCAGCTTAGGAGCAGGGGGTACACAAGAGACCCAGTACTTC. Its protein product is CASSLGAGGTQETQYF. The chain combines TRBV7-6 with TRBJ2-5, with TRBD1 identical over 7 bases. The ends lost 1 base at V and 2 bases at J; junction bases unmatched: 7. The germline gives CDR1 SGHVS, CDR2 FNYEAQ. CDR3 length: 16 amino acids.

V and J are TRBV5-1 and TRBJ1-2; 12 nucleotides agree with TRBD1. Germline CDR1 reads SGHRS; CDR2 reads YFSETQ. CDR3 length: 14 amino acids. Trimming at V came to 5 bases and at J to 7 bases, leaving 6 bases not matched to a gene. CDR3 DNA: TGCGCCAGCAGACCGGGACAGGGGGCTTCTGGCTACACCTTC. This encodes CASRPGQGASGYTF.